The clone carrying this TCR beta chain turned up a few times. Its antigen is currently unknown. V was clipped by 1 base and J by 5 bases, with 17 bases between them. The CDR3 runs 17 residues. Germline V CDR1 and CDR2: SGHVS, FNYEAQ. The sample is drawn from a study of T-cell memory formation after mild COVID-19. General study results and limits: Confirmation of SARS-CoV-2 specificity was lacking for second-wave clones peaking day 37.

TCRdb re-derived calls from the 5' RACE reads in MiXCR, one entry per CDR3 protein. The table has over 70,000 distinct CDR3 sequences, 10% to 15% seen once. This receptor was obtained from an adult woman who had mild COVID-19 (a few samples of this study predate the infection). Cell type and time point are not known. The sample comprised PBMCs or a T cell subset sorted from them (not recorded which). The chain is built from TRBV7-6 and TRBJ2-2, with a tentative D call TRBD2 (6 bases). CDR3 DNA: TGTGCCAGCAGCTTAGTGACTGGCGGGGACCTTACCGGGGAGCTGTTTTTT. This sequence encodes CASSLVTGGDLTGELFF.